This T cell receptor beta chain was identified in a study of T cells after yellow fever vaccination. It was through 5'RACE template switching that TCR cDNA was made, with a universal primer site and UMIs added. MiXCR, applied by TCRdb to the 5' RACE reads, yields one record per CDR3 protein. The sample includes 250,000 or so distinct CDR3 sequences, over 3% of them seen just once. The germline CDR1 and CDR2 sequences are DFQATT and SNEGSKA (reference sequence). The length of the CDR3 is 12 residues. The trim removed 0 bases at V and 7 bases at J, leaving 0 bases unmatched. This clonotype was seen at least ten times. Antigen specificity is unknown. Overall study results and limits: Although the secondary response was weaker, it peaked faster, at day 5 versus 15. A large majority of primary-vaccination clones showed up again after the booster (96% CD4, 75% to 90% CD8).

This TCR was recovered from a man between 18 and 29 years old who received the YFV17D yellow fever vaccine. The chain recombines TRBV20-1 with TRBJ1-2, with 9 bases matching TRBD1. The sequencing used PBMCs, collected 15 days after the yellow fever booster vaccination. CDR3 loop: CSAREQGAGYTF. DNA of the CDR3: TGCAGTGCTAGAGAACAGGGGGCTGGCTACACCTTC.